This T cell receptor beta chain was found in a study of cytomegalovirus exposure and HLA in healthy donors. V was cut by 0 bases and J by 6 bases, with 14 bases left in between. CDR1 and CDR2 from the germline V gene are MGHRA and YSYEKL. The CDR3 extends over 15 amino acids. This PCR relied on a set of 60 Vbeta primers and 13 Jbeta primers. Generated by immunoSEQ multiplex PCR, the TCRdb table keeps only in-frame clones and is missing some. The repertoire holds 80,000 or so clones, with roughly 60% as singletons. The chain combines TRBV4-1 with TRBJ1-2; D uncertain. Sequenced: PBMCs. This receptor was identified in a man between 25 and 39 years old in good health and CMV-seropositive. The CDR3 sequence: CASSQDPPGRNGYTF. The CDR3 region has the DNA TGCGCCAGCAGCCAAGATCCCCCAGGAAGAAATGGCTACACCTTC.